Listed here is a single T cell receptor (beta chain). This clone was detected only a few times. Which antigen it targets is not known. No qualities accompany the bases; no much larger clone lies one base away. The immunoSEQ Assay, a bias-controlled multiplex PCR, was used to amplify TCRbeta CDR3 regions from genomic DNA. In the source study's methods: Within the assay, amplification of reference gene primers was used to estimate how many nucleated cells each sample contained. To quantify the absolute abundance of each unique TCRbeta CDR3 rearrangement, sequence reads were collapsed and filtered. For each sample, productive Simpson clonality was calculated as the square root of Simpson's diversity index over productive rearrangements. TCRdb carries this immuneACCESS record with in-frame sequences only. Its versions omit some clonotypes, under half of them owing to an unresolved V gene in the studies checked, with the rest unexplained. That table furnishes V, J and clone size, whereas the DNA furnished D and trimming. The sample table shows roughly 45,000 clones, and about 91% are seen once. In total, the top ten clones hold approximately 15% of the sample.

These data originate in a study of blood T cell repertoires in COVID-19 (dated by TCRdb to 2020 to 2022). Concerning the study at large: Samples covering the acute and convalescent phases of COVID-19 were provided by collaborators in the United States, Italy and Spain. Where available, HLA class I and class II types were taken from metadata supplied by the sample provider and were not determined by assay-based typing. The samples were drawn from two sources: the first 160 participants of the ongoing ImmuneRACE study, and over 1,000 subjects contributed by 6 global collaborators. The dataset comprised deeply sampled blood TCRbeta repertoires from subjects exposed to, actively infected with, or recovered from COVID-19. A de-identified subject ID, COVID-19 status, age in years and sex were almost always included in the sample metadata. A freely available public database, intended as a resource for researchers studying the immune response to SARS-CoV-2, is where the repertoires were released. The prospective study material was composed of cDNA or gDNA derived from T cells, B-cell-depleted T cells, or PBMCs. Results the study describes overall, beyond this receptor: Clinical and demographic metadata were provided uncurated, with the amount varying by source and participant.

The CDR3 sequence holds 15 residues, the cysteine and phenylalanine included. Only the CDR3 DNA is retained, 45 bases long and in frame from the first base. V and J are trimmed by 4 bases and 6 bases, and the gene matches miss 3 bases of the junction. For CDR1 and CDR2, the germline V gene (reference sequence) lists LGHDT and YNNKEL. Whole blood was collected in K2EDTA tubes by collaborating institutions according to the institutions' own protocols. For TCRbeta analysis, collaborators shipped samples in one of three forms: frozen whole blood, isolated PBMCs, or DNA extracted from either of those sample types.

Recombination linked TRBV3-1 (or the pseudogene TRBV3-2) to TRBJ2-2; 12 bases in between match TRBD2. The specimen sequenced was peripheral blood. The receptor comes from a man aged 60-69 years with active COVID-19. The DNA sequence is TGTGCCAGCAGCCCACCTAGCGGGGGGGCCGGGGAGCTGTTTTTT. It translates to CASSPPSGGAGELFF.